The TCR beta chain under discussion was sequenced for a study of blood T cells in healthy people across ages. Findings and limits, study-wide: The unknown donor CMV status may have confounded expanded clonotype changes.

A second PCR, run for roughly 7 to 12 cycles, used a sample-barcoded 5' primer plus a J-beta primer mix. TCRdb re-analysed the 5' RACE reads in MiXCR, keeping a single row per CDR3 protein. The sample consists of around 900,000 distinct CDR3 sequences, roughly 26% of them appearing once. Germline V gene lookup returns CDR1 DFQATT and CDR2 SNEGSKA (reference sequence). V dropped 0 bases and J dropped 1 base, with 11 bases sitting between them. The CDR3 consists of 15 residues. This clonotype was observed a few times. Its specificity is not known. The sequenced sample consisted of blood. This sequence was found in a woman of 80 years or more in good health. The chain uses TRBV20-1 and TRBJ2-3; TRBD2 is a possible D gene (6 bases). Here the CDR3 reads CSARDPGTGTDTQYF. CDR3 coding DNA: TGCAGTGCTAGAGATCCCGGGACTGGCACAGATACGCAGTATTTT.